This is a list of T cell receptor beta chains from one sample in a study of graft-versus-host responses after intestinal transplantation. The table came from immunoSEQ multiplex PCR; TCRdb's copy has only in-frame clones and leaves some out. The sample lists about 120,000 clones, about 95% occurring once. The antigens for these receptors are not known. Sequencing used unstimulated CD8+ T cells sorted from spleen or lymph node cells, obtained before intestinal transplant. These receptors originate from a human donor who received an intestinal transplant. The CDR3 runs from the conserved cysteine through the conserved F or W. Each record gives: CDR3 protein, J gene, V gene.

CDR3aa: CASSPDRGDYEQYF
j_gene: TRBJ2-7
v_gene: TRBV4-1

CDR3aa: CASSGAGGGNEQFF
j_gene: TRBJ2-1
v_gene: TRBV2

CDR3aa: CASRASGVGHEQYF
j_gene: .
v_gene: TRBV28

CDR3aa: CASSTLNEQFF
j_gene: TRBJ2-1
v_gene: TRBV9

CDR3aa: CAWSQGYEQYF
j_gene: TRBJ2-7
v_gene: TRBV30

CDR3aa: CASSPKRGPSNQPQHF
j_gene: TRBJ1-5
v_gene: TRBV11-3

CDR3aa: CASSLDRVYEQYF
j_gene: TRBJ2-7
v_gene: TRBV5-5

CDR3aa: CASSSTGNTEAFF
j_gene: TRBJ1-1
v_gene: TRBV6-5

CDR3aa: CASSLASGTSGSYEQYF
j_gene: TRBJ2-7
v_gene: TRBV7-8

CDR3aa: CASSPSETGSSYNEQFF
j_gene: TRBJ2-1
v_gene: TRBV13

CDR3aa: CASRSPGHPYEQYF
j_gene: TRBJ2-7
v_gene: TRBV19

CDR3aa: CASSQDVVRNTEAFF
j_gene: TRBJ1-1
v_gene: TRBV4-3